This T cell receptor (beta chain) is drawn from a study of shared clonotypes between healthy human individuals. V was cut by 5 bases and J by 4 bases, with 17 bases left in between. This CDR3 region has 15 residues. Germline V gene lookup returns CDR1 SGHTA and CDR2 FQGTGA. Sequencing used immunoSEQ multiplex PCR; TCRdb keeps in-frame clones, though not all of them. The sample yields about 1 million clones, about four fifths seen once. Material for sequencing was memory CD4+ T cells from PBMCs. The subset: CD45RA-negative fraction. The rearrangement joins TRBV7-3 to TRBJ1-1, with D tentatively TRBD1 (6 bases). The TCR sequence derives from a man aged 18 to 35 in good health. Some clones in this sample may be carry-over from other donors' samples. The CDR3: CASSPVGGPGTEAFF. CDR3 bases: TGTGCCAGCAGCCCGGTCGGGGGGCCGGGCACTGAAGCTTTCTTT.